The clone carrying this TCR beta chain has just a few counts. The record originates from a study of blood T cells in healthy people across ages. Across the study: Capture via template switching afforded approximately one barcoded beta molecule per two T cells.

The V end lost 5 bases, the J end lost 6 bases, and 11 bases lay between the germline ends. The CDR3 covers 12 residues. CDR1 is SQVTM, CDR2 ANQGSEA, per germline. Primed by a sample-barcoded 5' primer and a J-beta primer mix, a second PCR proceeded for about 7 to 12 cycles. Per-sample output comprised a minimum of 3 million paired-end reads containing CDR3. TCRdb redid the calling of the 5' RACE reads with MiXCR, one entry per CDR3 protein. Seen here are 1,300,000 or so distinct CDR3 sequences, roughly 60% observed once, and the top ten hold about 6.7%. The receptor was derived from a man between 18 and 29 years old in good health. Specimen: blood. The chain joins TRBV29-1 to TRBJ2-1, with D uncertain. CDR3 nucleotide sequence: TGCAGCGTTTGCTTAACGCGCAATGAGCAGTTCTTC. It is translated as CSVCLTRNEQFF.